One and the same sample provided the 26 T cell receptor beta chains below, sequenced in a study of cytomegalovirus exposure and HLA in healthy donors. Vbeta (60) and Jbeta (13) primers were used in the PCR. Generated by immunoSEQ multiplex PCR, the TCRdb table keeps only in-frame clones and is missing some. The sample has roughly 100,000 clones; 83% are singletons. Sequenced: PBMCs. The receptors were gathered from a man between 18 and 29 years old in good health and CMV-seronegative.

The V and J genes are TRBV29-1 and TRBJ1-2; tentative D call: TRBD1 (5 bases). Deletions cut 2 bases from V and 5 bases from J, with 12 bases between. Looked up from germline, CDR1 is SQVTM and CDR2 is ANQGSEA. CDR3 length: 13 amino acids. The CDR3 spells CSVEPTAGYGYTF. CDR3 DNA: TGCAGCGTTGAACCCACAGCAGGGTATGGCTACACCTTC. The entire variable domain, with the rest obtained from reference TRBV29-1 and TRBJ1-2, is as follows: SAVISQKPSRDICQRGTSLTIQCQVDSQVTMMFWYRQQPGQSLTLIATANQGSEATYESGFVIDKFPISRPNLTFSTLTVSNMSPEDSSIYLCSVEPTAGYGYTFGSGTRLTVV.

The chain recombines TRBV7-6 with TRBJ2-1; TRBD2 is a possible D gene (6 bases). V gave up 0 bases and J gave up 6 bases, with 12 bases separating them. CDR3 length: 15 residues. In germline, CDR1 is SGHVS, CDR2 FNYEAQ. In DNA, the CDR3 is TGTGCCAGCAGCTTAGCTGGACTAAGGGGCAATGAGCAGTTCTTC. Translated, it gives CASSLAGLRGNEQFF.

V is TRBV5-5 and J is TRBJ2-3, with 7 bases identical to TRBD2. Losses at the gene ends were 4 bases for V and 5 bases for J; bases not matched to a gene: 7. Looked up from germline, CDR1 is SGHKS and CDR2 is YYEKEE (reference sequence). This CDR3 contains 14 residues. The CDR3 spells CASSTSLARDTQYF. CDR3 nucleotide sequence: TGTGCCAGCAGCACTTCACTAGCGCGAGATACGCAGTATTTT.

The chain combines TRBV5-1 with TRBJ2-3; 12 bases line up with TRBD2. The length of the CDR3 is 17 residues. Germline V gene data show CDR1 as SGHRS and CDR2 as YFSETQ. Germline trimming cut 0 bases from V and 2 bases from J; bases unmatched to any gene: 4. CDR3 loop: CASSLGLAGVPTDTQYF. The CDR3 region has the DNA TGCGCCAGCAGCTTGGGACTAGCGGGAGTCCCCACAGATACGCAGTATTTT. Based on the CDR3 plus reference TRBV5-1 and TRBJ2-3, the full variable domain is KAGVTQTPRYLIKTRGQQVTLSCSPISGHRSVSWYQQTPGQGLQFLFEYFSETQRNKGNFPGRFSGRQFSNSRSEMNVSTLELGDSALYLCASSLGLAGVPTDTQYFGPGTRLTVL.

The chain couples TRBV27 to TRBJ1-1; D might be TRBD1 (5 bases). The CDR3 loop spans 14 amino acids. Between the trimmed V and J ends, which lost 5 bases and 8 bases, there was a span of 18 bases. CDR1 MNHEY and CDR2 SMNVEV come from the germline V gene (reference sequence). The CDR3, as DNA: TGTGCCAGCAGTGGCCTGGGGGGGATTGACGAAGCTTTCTTT. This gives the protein CASSGLGGIDEAFF.

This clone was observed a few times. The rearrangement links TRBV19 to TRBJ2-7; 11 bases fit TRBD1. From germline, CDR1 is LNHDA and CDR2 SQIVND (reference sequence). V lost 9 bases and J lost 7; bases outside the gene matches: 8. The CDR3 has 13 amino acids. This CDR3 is CASKGQGAGEQYF. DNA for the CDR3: TGTGCCAGCAAAGGACAGGGGGCTGGAGAGCAGTACTTC. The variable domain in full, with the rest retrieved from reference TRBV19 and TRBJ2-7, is DGGITQSPKYLFRKEGQNVTLSCEQNLNHDAMYWYRQDPGQGLRLIYYSQIVNDFQKGDIAEGYSVSREKKESFPLTVTSAQKNPTAFYLCASKGQGAGEQYFGPGTRLTVT.

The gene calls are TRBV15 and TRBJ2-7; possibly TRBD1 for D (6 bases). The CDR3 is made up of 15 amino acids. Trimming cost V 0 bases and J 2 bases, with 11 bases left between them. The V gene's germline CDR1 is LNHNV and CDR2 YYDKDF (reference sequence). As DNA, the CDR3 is TGTGCCACCAGCAGAGATGGACAGCGAACCTACGAGCAGTACTTC. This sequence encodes CATSRDGQRTYEQYF.

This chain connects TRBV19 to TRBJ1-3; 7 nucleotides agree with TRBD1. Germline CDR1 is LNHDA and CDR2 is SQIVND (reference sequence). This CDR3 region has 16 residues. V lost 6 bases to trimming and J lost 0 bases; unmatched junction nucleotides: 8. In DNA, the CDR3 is TGTGCCAGTAGCCGACAGGGCTCCGGCTCTGGAAACACCATATATTTT. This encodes CASSRQGSGSGNTIYF.

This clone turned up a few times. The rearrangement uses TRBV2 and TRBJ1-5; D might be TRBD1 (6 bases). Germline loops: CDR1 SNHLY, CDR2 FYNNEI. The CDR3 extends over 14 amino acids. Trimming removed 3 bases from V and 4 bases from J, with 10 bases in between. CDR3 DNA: TGTGCCAGCAGTGAGGGTAGGGGGAATCAGCCCCAGCATTTT. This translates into CASSEGRGNQPQHF.

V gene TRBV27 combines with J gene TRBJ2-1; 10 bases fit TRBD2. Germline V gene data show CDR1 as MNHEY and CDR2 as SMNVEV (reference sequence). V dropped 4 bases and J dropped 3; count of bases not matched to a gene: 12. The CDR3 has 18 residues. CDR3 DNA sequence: TGTGCCAGCAGTTGGGGACTAGCGCGAATAGGAAGCTACAATGAGCAGTTCTTC. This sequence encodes CASSWGLARIGSYNEQFF.

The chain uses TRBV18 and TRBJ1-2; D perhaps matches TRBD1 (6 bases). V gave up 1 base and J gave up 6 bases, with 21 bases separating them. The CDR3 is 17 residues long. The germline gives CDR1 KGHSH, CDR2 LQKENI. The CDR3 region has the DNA TGTGCCAGCTCACCACTGGGACTACATTTCAGGGGAGATGGCTACACCTTC. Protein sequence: CASSPLGLHFRGDGYTF.

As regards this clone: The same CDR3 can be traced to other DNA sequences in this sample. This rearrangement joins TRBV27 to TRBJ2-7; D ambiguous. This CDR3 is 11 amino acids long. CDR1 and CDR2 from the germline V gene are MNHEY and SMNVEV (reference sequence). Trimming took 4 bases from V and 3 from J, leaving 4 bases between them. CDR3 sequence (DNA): TGTGCCAGCAGTTCTAACTACGAGCAGTACTTC. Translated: CASSSNYEQYF.

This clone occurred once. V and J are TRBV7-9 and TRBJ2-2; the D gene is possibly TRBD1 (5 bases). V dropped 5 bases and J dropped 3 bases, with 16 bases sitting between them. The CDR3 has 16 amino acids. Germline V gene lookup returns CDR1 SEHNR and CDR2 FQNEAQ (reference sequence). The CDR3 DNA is TGTGCCAGCAGCCCTATTGCCAGGGTGGACACCGGGGAGCTGTTTTTT. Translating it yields CASSPIARVDTGELFF.

The CDR3 is CASSLQGAPNQPQHF. The CDR3 region has the DNA TGTGCCAGCAGCCTTCAGGGGGCTCCCAATCAGCCCCAGCATTTT. The V call is TRBV7-9, the J call TRBJ1-5, with 8 bases that match TRBD1. Trimming at V came to 5 bases and at J to 3 bases, leaving 6 bases not matched to a gene. This CDR3 is 15 amino acids long. Germline loops: CDR1 SEHNR, CDR2 FQNEAQ (reference sequence).

CDR3 in amino acids: CASSRDRAAATGELFF. CDR3 sequence (DNA): TGTGCCAGCAGCAGAGACAGGGCGGCGGCCACCGGGGAGCTGTTTTTT. The chain is built from TRBV5-4 and TRBJ2-2, with 7 positions matching TRBD1. Germline CDR1 and CDR2: SGHNT and YYREEE (reference sequence). This CDR3 region has 16 residues. V lost 4 bases to trimming and J lost 4 bases; unmatched junction nucleotides: 10.

The CDR3 DNA reads as TGTGCCACACAGCCTCAGGGGGGCTACGAGCAGTACTTC. Its protein product is CATQPQGGYEQYF. V is TRBV10-3 and J is TRBJ2-7; D may be TRBD1 (7 bases). Germline lookup yields CDR1 ENHRY and CDR2 SYGVKD. Trimming removed 10 bases from V and 3 bases from J, with 16 bases in between. The CDR3 spans 13 residues.

Written as DNA, the CDR3 is TGCGCCAGCAGCCTACTGGGGACACAAGACACTGAAGCTTTCTTT. Amino acid sequence: CASSLLGTQDTEAFF. The chain uses TRBV5-1 and TRBJ1-1, with D possibly being TRBD1 (6 bases). The V and J ends lost 4 bases and 3 bases respectively, with 16 bases between them. Germline CDR1 SGHRS, CDR2 YFSETQ. The CDR3 sequence is 15 residues long.

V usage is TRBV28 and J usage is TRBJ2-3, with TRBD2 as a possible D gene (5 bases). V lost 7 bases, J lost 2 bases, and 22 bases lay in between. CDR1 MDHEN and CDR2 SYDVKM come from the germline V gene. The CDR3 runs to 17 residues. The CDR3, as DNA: TGTGCCAGCACCTTAGAAGTGCCAGCGGCGTCCACAGATACGCAGTATTTT. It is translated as CASTLEVPAASTDTQYF. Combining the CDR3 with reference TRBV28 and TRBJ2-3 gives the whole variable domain DVKVTQSSRYLVKRTGEKVFLECVQDMDHENMFWYRQDPGLGLRLIYFSYDVKMKEKGDIPEGYSVSREKKERFSLILESASTNQTSMYLCASTLEVPAASTDTQYFGPGTRLTVL.

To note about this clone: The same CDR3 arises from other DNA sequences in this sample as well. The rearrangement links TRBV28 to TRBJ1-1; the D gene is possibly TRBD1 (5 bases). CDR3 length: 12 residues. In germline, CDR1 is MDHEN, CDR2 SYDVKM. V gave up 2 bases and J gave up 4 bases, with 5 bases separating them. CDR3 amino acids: CASSLRGTEAFF. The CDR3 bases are TGTGCCAGCAGTTTAAGGGGCACTGAAGCTTTCTTT.

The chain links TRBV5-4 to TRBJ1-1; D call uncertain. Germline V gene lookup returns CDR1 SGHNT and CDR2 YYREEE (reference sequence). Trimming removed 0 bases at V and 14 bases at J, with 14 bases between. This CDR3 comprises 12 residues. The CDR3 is CASSLDWALSFF. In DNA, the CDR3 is TGTGCCAGCAGCTTGGATTGGGCTTTATCCTTCTTT.

The CDR3 nucleotides are TGTGCCAGCAGCCGAGGGACAGAGAACACTGAAGCTTTCTTT. It specifies CASSRGTENTEAFF. The chain is built from TRBV7-2 and TRBJ1-1, with 7 bases aligning to TRBD1. Germline CDR1 reads SGHTA; CDR2 reads FQGNSA. The V gene end was trimmed by 5 bases and the J gene end by 1 base; junction bases not matched to a gene: 4. There are 14 residues in the CDR3. Based on the CDR3 plus reference TRBV7-2 and TRBJ1-1, the full variable domain is GAGVSQSPSNKVTEKGKDVELRCDPISGHTALYWYRQSLGQGLEFLIYFQGNSAPDKSGLPSDRFSAERTGGSVSTLTIQRTQQEDSAVYLCASSRGTENTEAFFGQGTRLTVV.

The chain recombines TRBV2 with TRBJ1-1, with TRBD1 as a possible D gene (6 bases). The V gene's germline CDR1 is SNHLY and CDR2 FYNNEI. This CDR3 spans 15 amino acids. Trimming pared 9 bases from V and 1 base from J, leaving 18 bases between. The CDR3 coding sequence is TGTGCCAGGCGTAGCTGGGGGGGCGAGAACACTGAAGCTTTCTTT. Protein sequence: CARRSWGGENTEAFF.

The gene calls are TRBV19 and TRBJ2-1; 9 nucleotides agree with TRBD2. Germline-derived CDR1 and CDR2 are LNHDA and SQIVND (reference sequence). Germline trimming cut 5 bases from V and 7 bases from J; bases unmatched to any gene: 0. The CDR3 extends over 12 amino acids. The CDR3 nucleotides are TGTGCCAGTAGTCTAGCGGGAAATGAGCAGTTCTTC. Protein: CASSLAGNEQFF.

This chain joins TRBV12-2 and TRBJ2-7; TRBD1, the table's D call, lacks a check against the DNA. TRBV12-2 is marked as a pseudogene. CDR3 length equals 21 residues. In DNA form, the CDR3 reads TGTGCAAGTCGCTTAGCGTGCTCCTCTGGGCCAGGGGCCTTTAGCTCCTACGAGCAGTACTTC. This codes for CASRLACSSGPGAFSSYEQYF.

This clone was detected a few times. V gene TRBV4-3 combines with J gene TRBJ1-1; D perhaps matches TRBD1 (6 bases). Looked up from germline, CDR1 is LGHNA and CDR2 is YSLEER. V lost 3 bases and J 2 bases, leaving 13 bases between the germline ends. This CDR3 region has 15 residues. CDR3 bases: TGCGCCAGCAGCCAGACCAGACAGGCTAACACTGAAGCTTTCTTT. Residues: CASSQTRQANTEAFF.

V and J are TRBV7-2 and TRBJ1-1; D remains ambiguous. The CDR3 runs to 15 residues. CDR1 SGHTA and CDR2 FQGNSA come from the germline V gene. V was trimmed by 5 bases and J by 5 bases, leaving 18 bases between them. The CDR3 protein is CASSPRAGIKTEAFF. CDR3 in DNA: TGTGCCAGCAGCCCCCGAGCGGGGATAAAAACTGAAGCTTTCTTT. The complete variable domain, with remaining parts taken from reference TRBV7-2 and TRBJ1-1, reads GAGVSQSPSNKVTEKGKDVELRCDPISGHTALYWYRQSLGQGLEFLIYFQGNSAPDKSGLPSDRFSAERTGGSVSTLTIQRTQQEDSAVYLCASSPRAGIKTEAFFGQGTRLTVV.